Reported below is one T cell receptor beta chain. It lacks a known antigen. No base qualities exist here, and no much larger clone lies one base off it. The library was prepared using the immunoSEQ multiplex PCR assay. TCRdb stores this immuneACCESS table with in-frame sequences only. Part of the clones is absent; in the studies checked, under half of the shortfall reflects unresolved V genes, and no reason is known for the rest. The sample records about 80,000 clones, about 94% of which are singletons. The top ten constitute over 2% of the sample. The sample belongs to a study of T cell changes during pregnancy in multiple sclerosis (dated by TCRdb to between 2019 and 2020). Study-level background: The study examined how the T cell repertoire changed over the course of pregnancy in women with multiple sclerosis.

This clonotype originated in a female donor with multiple sclerosis, enrolled in a pregnancy study. Sequencing was performed on peripheral blood, taken in the third trimester of pregnancy.

The nucleotides are TGTGCCAGTCGCGGACAGGGGCGGACTCTGGAGCCCCAGCATTTT. It is translated as CASRGQGRTLEPQHF. The rearrangement combines TRBV19 with TRBJ1-5; TRBD1 fits 9 bases in the junction. The germline V gene (reference sequence) provides CDR1 LNHDA and CDR2 SQIVND. The CDR3 holds 15 amino acids from the cysteine to the phenylalanine. Solely the CDR3 DNA is kept, with 45 bases framed from the first base. V lost 8 bases and J lost 8 bases, and the count of bases not matched to a germline gene is 13. Here the CDR3 is joined to the reference TRBV19 and TRBJ1-5 genes, and the full variable domain is: DGGITQSPKYLFRKEGQNVTLSCEQNLNHDAMYWYRQDPGQGLRLIYYSQIVNDFQKGDIAEGYSVSREKKESFPLTVTSAQKNPTAFYLCASRGQGRTLEPQHFGDGTRLSIL.